The present entry profiles one TCR beta chain with its context. Its antigen is unidentified. This sample was included in a study of CD8+ T cells in alopecia areata. Per germline, CDR1 GTSNPN and CDR2 SVGIG (reference sequence). This CDR3 contains 11 residues. Findings and caveats of the study: Among patients, TCR sharing was less clear than in mice, a difference possibly due in part to HLA diversity in the patient population. Normal skin's resident alphabeta T cells are sequenced alongside lesional scalp T cells.

cDNA serving as the sequencing template came from extracted, reverse transcribed RNA. The repertoire was sequenced with immunoSEQ multiplex PCR; TCRdb's copy has only in-frame clones and lacks some. The sample includes roughly 150,000 clones, around 55% seen only once; the top ten take around 5%. The receptor was derived from a human donor in good health. Sequenced sample: CD4+ T cells sorted from blood. The chain employs TRBV30 and TRBJ2-1; D possibly corresponds to TRBD1 (5 bases). In nucleotides, the CDR3 is TGTGGGACAACTAACTACAATGAGCAGTTCTTC. Its protein product is CGTTNYNEQFF.